This T cell receptor (beta chain) was documented in a study of vaccination effects on CD4 cells after COVID-19. This clone was seen a handful of times. What it recognizes is unknown. Trimming removed 5 bases from V and 1 base from J, with 13 bases in between. From germline, CDR1 is SGHTA and CDR2 FQGNSA. The CDR3 contains 15 residues. Viral peptide pools were used in the ViraFEST assay to expand antigen-specific CD4+ T cells, and sequencing came afterward. It was after nine to ten days of culture that CD4+ T cells were isolated. Infection dated between March and December 2020, before the Alpha, Beta and Delta variants reached the United States. Clones were sequenced by immunoSEQ multiplex PCR, and TCRdb holds only the in-frame ones, with some missing. The sample consists of around 28,000 clones, under 75% of them appearing once.

The V and J genes are TRBV7-2 and TRBJ2-3, with a tentative D call TRBD1 (5 bases). The sample here was CD4+ T cells from PBMCs cultured with SARS-CoV-2 spike peptides, taken before COVID-19 vaccination. The clonotype was recovered from a human donor who had a prior SARS-CoV-2 infection. In nucleotides, the CDR3 is TGTGCCAGCAGCGACAGACCCCCCCGCACAGATACGCAGTATTTT. Its translation is CASSDRPPRTDTQYF.